These 18 T cell receptor beta chains share one sample of origin, sequenced in a study of CD8 T cells in ankylosing spondylitis. Study findings and constraints: Ankylosing spondylitis blood seemed to carry a telltale TCR beta motif made of roughly eight highly homologous variants.

These receptors lack a known antigen. Via MiXCR, TCRdb re-called the 5' RACE reads, giving one row per CDR3 protein. The sample contains 350,000 to 450,000 distinct CDR3 sequences, roughly 25% of which appear only once. Sample: blood, either unsorted or a sorted T cell fraction (not recorded which). These receptors all stem from a male donor with ankylosing spondylitis.

The chain is built from TRBV27 and TRBJ2-1; 7 bases are shared with TRBD1. The CDR3 is 14 residues long. CDR1 is MNHEY, CDR2 SMNVEV, per germline (reference sequence). V shed 3 bases, J shed 4 bases, and the junction held 3 bases outside the gene matches. The CDR3 DNA is TGTGCCAGCAGTTTTAGGGGGCCATACAATGAGCAGTTCTTC. Translating gives CASSFRGPYNEQFF.

This clonotype has only a few counts. This sequence joins TRBV2 and TRBJ2-3; tentatively, D is TRBD2 (5 bases). There are 14 residues in the CDR3. V was clipped by 1 base and J by 6 bases, with 11 bases between them. Germline lookup yields CDR1 SNHLY and CDR2 FYNNEI. The CDR3 DNA is TGTGCCAGCAGTGAAGGCCACTCGGGGGATACGCAGTATTTT. Protein product: CASSEGHSGDTQYF.

J is TRBJ2-4 and V is TRBV20-1; 9 bases fit TRBD2. Germline CDR1 DFQATT, CDR2 SNEGSKA (reference sequence). The CDR3 sequence is 16 residues long. V was clipped by 1 base and J by 5 bases; unmatched bases: 9. The CDR3 loop is CSARGRAGGFENIQYF. The CDR3 DNA reads TGCAGTGCTAGAGGTCGGGCGGGAGGGTTCGAAAACATTCAGTACTTC.

The chain joins TRBV6-5 to TRBJ1-4; TRBD1 is a possible D gene (5 bases). The germline CDR1 and CDR2 sequences are MNHEY and SVGAGI. Deletions cut 6 bases from V and 0 bases from J, with 14 bases between. This CDR3 has 16 residues. The CDR3 DNA reads as TGTGCCAGCAGACTCGGGCCGGGACCAACTAATGAAAAACTGTTTTTT. Protein: CASRLGPGPTNEKLFF.

CDR3 DNA sequence: TGCAGCGTCTGCCTGGGGACTAGAGGTAATGAGCAGTTCTTC. It codes for CSVCLGTRGNEQFF. The rearrangement joins TRBV29-1 to TRBJ2-1, with 8 positions matching TRBD2. Looked up from germline, CDR1 is SQVTM and CDR2 is ANQGSEA. The CDR3 covers 14 residues. With V trimmed by 6 bases and J by 7 bases, 11 bases remained unmatched.

The chain has TRBV5-1 and TRBJ2-1, with D maybe TRBD2 (6 bases). V lost 7 bases and J 1 base, leaving 15 bases between the germline ends. The CDR3 is 15 amino acids. Germline loops: CDR1 SGHRS, CDR2 YFSETQ. CDR3 region: CASEDTAGSYNEQFF. The CDR3 coding sequence is TGCGCCAGCGAGGACACGGCGGGGTCCTACAATGAGCAGTTCTTC.

The genes are TRBV6-6 and TRBJ1-2, with unresolved D. V dropped 10 bases and J dropped 6 bases, with 18 bases sitting between them. CDR1 MNHNY and CDR2 SVGAGI come from the germline V gene (reference sequence). The CDR3 is 13 amino acids. The CDR3 bases are TGTGCCACCTCCCTCGATTTCCGAGATGGCTACACCTTC. It translates to CATSLDFRDGYTF.

A few counts support this clonotype. This rearrangement joins TRBV29-1 to TRBJ2-5, with D hard to call. Germline CDR1 SQVTM, CDR2 ANQGSEA. This CDR3 has 12 residues. Deletions cut 3 bases from V and 5 bases from J, with 10 bases between. The CDR3 spells CSVDPTMETQYF. The CDR3 region has the DNA TGCAGCGTTGATCCCACAATGGAGACCCAGTACTTC.

The CDR3 region has the DNA TGTGCCAGCAGCTTAGTGTTCCCTGGCACCGGGGAGCTGTTTTTT. This gives the protein CASSLVFPGTGELFF. The V and J genes are TRBV7-6 and TRBJ2-2, with unresolved D. The length of the CDR3 is 15 residues. The V end was cut by 1 base, the J end by 4 bases, with 10 bases between. Germline values: CDR1 SGHVS, CDR2 FNYEAQ.

The chain carries TRBV6-5 and TRBJ2-3; the match to TRBD2 covers 13 bases. The CDR3 is 16 amino acids. Germline V gene lookup returns CDR1 MNHEY and CDR2 SVGAGI. V dropped 2 bases and J dropped 4; count of bases not matched to a gene: 3. CDR3 in amino acids: CASSYSGTSGADTQYF. The DNA of the CDR3 is TGTGCCAGCAGTTACAGCGGGACTAGCGGGGCAGATACGCAGTATTTT.

This rearrangement joins TRBV28 to TRBJ2-7; perhaps TRBD2 as D (6 bases). The CDR3 covers 15 residues. Germline-derived CDR1 and CDR2 are MDHEN and SYDVKM. V gave up 2 bases and J gave up 0 bases, with 11 bases separating them. The CDR3 DNA reads as TGTGCCAGCAGTTTAGGGTGGGAGGTCTCCTACGAGCAGTACTTC. Encoded protein: CASSLGWEVSYEQYF.

This clonotype was seen ten or more times. CDR3 sequence: CSARLGNQPQHF. CDR3 nucleotides: TGCAGTGCTAGACTAGGGAATCAGCCCCAGCATTTT. The rearrangement uses TRBV20-1 and TRBJ1-5, with D uncertain. The germline gives CDR1 DFQATT, CDR2 SNEGSKA (reference sequence). The length of the CDR3 is 12 residues. Trimming stripped 2 bases from V and 4 bases from J, with 6 bases between.

This clonotype has just a few counts. The rearrangement links TRBV29-1 to TRBJ1-2; unclear D gene. With 2 bases removed from V and 5 bases from J, the gap between germline ends came to 9 bases. Germline-derived CDR1 and CDR2 are SQVTM and ANQGSEA. CDR3 size: 12 residues. The CDR3 sequence: CSVEYSGYGYTF. CDR3 sequence (DNA): TGCAGCGTTGAATACAGCGGGTATGGCTACACCTTC.

This clonotype was found a few times. The rearrangement uses TRBV11-3 and TRBJ1-2; D is uncertain. The CDR3 extends over 13 amino acids. V lost 5 bases, J lost 2 bases, and 9 bases lay in between. Germline lookup yields CDR1 SGHNT and CDR2 YENEEA. The CDR3 spells CASSPEANYGYTF. The DNA for the CDR3 is TGTGCCAGCAGCCCGGAAGCGAACTATGGCTACACCTTC.

V is TRBV7-9 and J is TRBJ2-1, with 9 bases lining up with TRBD1. V shed 5 bases, J shed 7 bases, and the junction held 9 bases outside the gene matches. The V gene's germline CDR1 is SEHNR and CDR2 FQNEAQ (reference sequence). The CDR3 has 15 residues. CDR3 residues: CASSHPSQGANEQFF. In DNA form, the CDR3 reads TGTGCCAGCAGCCACCCTTCACAGGGGGCGAATGAGCAGTTCTTC.

This chain connects TRBV5-1 to TRBJ2-7, with 7 bases aligning to TRBD1. The trim removed 1 base at V and 6 bases at J, leaving 7 bases unmatched. Germline CDR1 and CDR2: SGHRS and YFSETQ. The CDR3 loop spans 14 amino acids. The CDR3 DNA follows: TGCGCCAGCAGCTTGTTGGGACAGATGGGCGAGCAGTACTTC. Amino acid sequence: CASSLLGQMGEQYF.

This rearrangement joins TRBV7-9 to TRBJ1-5; D is possibly TRBD1 (5 bases). The CDR3 covers 15 residues. The germline V and J ends were trimmed by 5 bases and 7 bases, with 18 bases remaining between them. CDR1 and CDR2 (germline): SEHNR, FQNEAQ (reference sequence). CDR3 DNA sequence: TGTGCCAGCAGCCCGGGCGGGGGGTACAGCCAGCCCCAGCATTTT. Protein sequence: CASSPGGGYSQPQHF.

A few counts support this clonotype. The chain links TRBV20-1 to TRBJ2-7, with D unclear. Germline V CDR1 and CDR2: DFQATT, SNEGSKA (reference sequence). The CDR3 extends over 13 amino acids. V lost 5 bases, J lost 5 bases, and 16 bases lay in between. This chain's CDR3 is CSAARGFEHEQYV. The CDR3 DNA follows: TGCAGTGCTGCCCGTGGGTTTGAACACGAGCAGTACGTC.